Described below is a single T cell receptor beta chain sequence and its context. Its antigen is undetermined. Assay used: immunoSEQ multiplex PCR; TCRdb lists only in-frame clones, some missing. The profile shows more than 500,000 clones, 90% to 96% of them singletons. The data were obtained in a study of shared clonotypes between healthy human individuals. Points from the study as a whole: Investigators collected only blood, and repertoires in tissues likely differ. It was the non-shared clonotypes that had lower generation probabilities than clonotypes shared by all four donors. Naive subsets tended to show greater estimated richness than memory subsets.

CDR3 length: 14 residues. Sequenced sample: naive CD4+ T cells sorted from blood. Noted subset: CD45RA+ positively selected. The chain uses TRBV21-1 and TRBJ2-7; the table gives TRBD1 as D, unverified against the DNA. TRBV21-1 is assigned pseudogene status. The sequence was collected from a woman aged 30 to 39 in good health. DNA of the CDR3: TGTGCCAGCAGCAAAGTCCAGGCCTACTACGAGCAGTACTTC. Its protein is CASSKVQAYYEQYF.